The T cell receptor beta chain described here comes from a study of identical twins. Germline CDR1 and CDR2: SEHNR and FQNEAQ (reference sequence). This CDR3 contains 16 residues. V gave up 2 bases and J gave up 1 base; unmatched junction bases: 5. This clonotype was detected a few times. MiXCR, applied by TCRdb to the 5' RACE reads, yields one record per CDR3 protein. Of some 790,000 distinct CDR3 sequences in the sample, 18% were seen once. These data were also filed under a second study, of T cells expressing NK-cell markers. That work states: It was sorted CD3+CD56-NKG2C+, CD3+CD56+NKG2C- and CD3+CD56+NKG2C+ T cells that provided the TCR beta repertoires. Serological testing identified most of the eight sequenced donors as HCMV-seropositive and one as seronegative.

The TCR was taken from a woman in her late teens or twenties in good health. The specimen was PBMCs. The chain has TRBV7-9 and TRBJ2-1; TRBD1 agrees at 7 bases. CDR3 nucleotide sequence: TGTGCCAGCAGCTTACGAACAGGGGAGTCCTACAATGAGCAGTTCTTC. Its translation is CASSLRTGESYNEQFF.